This T cell receptor (beta chain) was observed in a study of low-dose radiotherapy and immunotherapy resistance in tumors. Study-wide background: Members of Cohort 1 were treated with 0.5 Gy per fraction every 2 weeks. The prescribed total PTV dose was 6.5 Gy.

Time point specified: before trial treatment. Administered to the donors were nivolumab, ipilimumab, aspirin, low-dose cyclophosphamide and low-dose radiotherapy. TRAV- and TRBV-specific primers primed first-strand cDNA, covering alpha and beta chains. With a V-primer adapter and a constant-region primer, TCRs were amplified for around 21 PCR cycles. Amplifying the isolated mRNA was done by in vitro transcription. TCRdb re-called the reads with MiXCR, one entry per CDR3 protein. The table lists around 65,000 distinct CDR3 sequences, about 30% of them singletons, with 6.5% to 8% in the top ten. This clonotype was seen ten or more times. This clonotype originated in a male donor with rectosigmoid adenocarcinoma. The starting material was PBMCs, obtained before treatment.

The chain's CDR3 is CASSLGQGHTDTQYF. In DNA form, the CDR3 reads TGTGCCAGCAGCTTAGGACAGGGGCACACAGATACGCAGTATTTT. V is TRBV7-2 and J is TRBJ2-3, with 8 positions matching TRBD1. CDR3 length: 15 residues. Germline CDR1 is SGHTA and CDR2 is FQGNSA. Losses at the gene ends were 1 base for V and 2 bases for J; bases not matched to a gene: 2.